The 32 T cell receptor beta chains below were found in one sample sequenced in a study of blood T cells in healthy people across ages. The use of a sample-barcoded 5' primer and a J-beta primer mix characterized a second PCR of about 6 to 11 cycles. TCRdb passed the 5' RACE reads through MiXCR, listing each CDR3 protein once. Of 1.2 million to 1.5 million distinct CDR3 sequences listed, 42% are singletons. Sample: blood. The receptors originated from a young woman in good health.

This clonotype was picked up one time. The V and J genes are TRBV5-1 and TRBJ2-1, with a weak D call TRBD2 (5 bases). This CDR3 comprises 15 residues. The germline CDR1 and CDR2 sequences are SGHRS and YFSETQ. V was cut by 0 bases and J by 6 bases, with 13 bases left in between. CDR3 DNA: TGCGCCAGCAGCTTGGCCGGTGCTAGCCCCAATGAGCAGTTCTTC. As protein: CASSLAGASPNEQFF. The full variable domain, completed using reference TRBV5-1 and TRBJ2-1, is KAGVTQTPRYLIKTRGQQVTLSCSPISGHRSVSWYQQTPGQGLQFLFEYFSETQRNKGNFPGRFSGRQFSNSRSEMNVSTLELGDSALYLCASSLAGASPNEQFFGPGTRLTVL.

The chain links TRBV2 to TRBJ2-1, with 10 bases that match TRBD1. The germline V gene has CDR1 SNHLY and CDR2 FYNNEI. Trimming removed 2 bases from V and 8 bases from J; junction bases left unmatched: 9. This CDR3 is 16 amino acids long. The CDR3 region is CASSERDRGGVDEQFF. The CDR3 DNA is TGTGCCAGCAGTGAAAGGGACAGGGGAGGCGTCGATGAGCAGTTCTTC.

This clonotype has only a few counts. The rearrangement links TRBV3-1 to TRBJ2-7; 7 bases agree with TRBD1. Germline CDR1 and CDR2: LGHDT and YNNKEL (reference sequence). The CDR3 spans 14 residues. J lost 6 bases, V lost 1 base, and 6 bases had no gene match. CDR3 in DNA: TGTGCCAGCAGCCAAGGAGGAACAGGGGTCGAGCAGTACTTC. Translating gives CASSQGGTGVEQYF.

The chain couples TRBV20-1 to TRBJ2-1, with a weak D call TRBD2 (6 bases). Trimming took 4 bases from V and 1 from J, leaving 17 bases between them. Per the germline V gene, CDR1 is DFQATT and CDR2 is SNEGSKA (reference sequence). The CDR3 sequence is 16 residues long. The CDR3 DNA sequence: TGCAGTGCTACTAGCGCGGACCCAGATTCCTACAATGAGCAGTTCTTC. As protein: CSATSADPDSYNEQFF.

This clonotype was picked up a small number of times. The rearrangement joins TRBV30 to TRBJ2-5; a possible D gene is TRBD1 (6 bases). The CDR3 sequence is 15 residues long. Trimming took 3 bases from V and 2 from J, leaving 16 bases between them. CDR1 and CDR2 from the germline V gene are GTSNPN and SVGIG (reference sequence). The CDR3 here is CAWSRDTGFQETQYF. In DNA form, the CDR3 reads TGTGCCTGGAGCAGGGATACAGGGTTTCAAGAGACCCAGTACTTC.

The chain recombines TRBV15 with TRBJ1-6, with no clear D. CDR3 length: 14 residues. Trimming shortened V by 6 bases and J by 7 bases, and 13 bases separated the two germline ends. Germline V gene data show CDR1 as LNHNV and CDR2 as YYDKDF (reference sequence). Here the CDR3 DNA reads TGTGCCACCAGGCCGGGGAAGGGCAATTCACCCCTCCACTTT. This codes for CATRPGKGNSPLHF.

The gene calls are TRBV20-1 and TRBJ1-2; TRBD1 is a possible D gene (6 bases). Germline assignment: CDR1 DFQATT and CDR2 SNEGSKA (reference sequence). Trimming took 6 bases from V and 3 from J, leaving 11 bases between them. The CDR3 extends over 12 amino acids. The CDR3 bases are TGCAGTGCAAACAGGGATCACTATGGCTACACCTTC. This gives the protein CSANRDHYGYTF.

The V call is TRBV14, the J call TRBJ2-7; D not resolved. CDR1 is SGHDN, CDR2 FVKESK, per germline. This CDR3 comprises 13 residues. The V gene lost 4 bases and the J gene lost 3 bases, with 10 bases spanning the gap. CDR3 protein: CASSLRTLYEQYF. In nucleotides, the CDR3 is TGTGCCAGCAGCCTTAGGACCCTCTACGAGCAGTACTTC.

This clonotype occurred a few times. J is TRBJ1-4 and V is TRBV29-1; 7 nucleotides agree with TRBD1. Germline V gene lookup returns CDR1 SQVTM and CDR2 ANQGSEA. The length of the CDR3 is 15 residues. The ends lost 4 bases at V and 3 bases at J; junction bases unmatched: 8. The CDR3 loop reads CSVGRGRDANEKLFF. Here the CDR3 DNA reads TGCAGCGTTGGGAGGGGGCGCGACGCTAATGAAAAACTGTTTTTT.

This clonotype was counted once. V usage is TRBV6-6 and J usage is TRBJ2-1; D is unresolved. V lost 7 bases and J 3 bases, leaving 10 bases between the germline ends. Germline V gene lookup returns CDR1 MNHNY and CDR2 SVGAGI (reference sequence). This CDR3 has 13 amino acids. DNA of the CDR3: TGTGCCAGCACCCTCGGCGTCTACAATGAGCAGTTCTTC. The encoded protein is CASTLGVYNEQFF.

The chain has TRBV30 and TRBJ2-5, with 12 bases fitting TRBD2. The CDR3 has 15 residues. V shed 3 bases and J 6 bases; nucleotides not matched to a gene: 8. The germline V gene encodes CDR1 GTSNPN and CDR2 SVGIG (reference sequence). The CDR3: CAWRNPSGRVQTQYF. CDR3 DNA: TGTGCCTGGAGGAATCCTAGCGGGAGGGTGCAGACCCAGTACTTC. Supplemented by reference TRBV30 and TRBJ2-5, the full variable domain reads SQTIHQWPATLVQPVGSPLSLECTVEGTSNPNLYWYRQAAGRGLQLLFYSVGIGQISSEVPQNLSASRPQDRQFILSSKKLLLSDSGFYLCAWRNPSGRVQTQYFGPGTRLLVL.

The chain has TRBV7-9 and TRBJ2-7; 9 nucleotides align to TRBD1. The CDR3 is 14 residues long. CDR1 and CDR2 from the germline V gene are SEHNR and FQNEAQ (reference sequence). V gave up 2 bases and J gave up 8 bases; unmatched junction bases: 7. The CDR3 coding sequence is TGTGCCAGCAGCTTAAAACGGGGGACAGGGAAGCAGTACTTC. This gives the protein CASSLKRGTGKQYF.

CDR3 region: CSARGGVAGDNEQFF. DNA for the CDR3: TGCAGTGCTAGAGGGGGAGTAGCGGGGGACAATGAGCAGTTCTTC. This rearrangement joins TRBV20-1 to TRBJ2-1, with 9 bases matching TRBD2. V lost 1 base, J lost 5 bases, and 6 bases stayed unmatched. CDR1 is DFQATT, CDR2 SNEGSKA, per germline (reference sequence). This CDR3 is built from 15 residues.

This clonotype was counted a few times. The rearrangement joins TRBV12-3 or TRBV12-4 to TRBJ2-4, with D possibly matching TRBD2 (6 bases). The CDR3 has 12 amino acids. V lost 4 bases, J lost 7 bases, and 8 bases lay in between. The CDR3 DNA reads TGTGCCAGCAGTTCAGGGAGGAACATTCAGTACTTC. Protein: CASSSGRNIQYF.

The rearrangement joins TRBV6-1 to TRBJ1-6; D ambiguous. V was pared by 6 bases and J by 0 bases, with 18 bases between. The CDR3 sequence is 18 residues long. Germline CDR1 MNHNS, CDR2 SASEGT. CDR3 in DNA: TGTGCCAGCAGCAACCCTCTGACGGCGACCTCCTATAATTCACCCCTCCACTTT. Amino acids: CASSNPLTATSYNSPLHF.

This chain connects TRBV6-2 or TRBV6-3 to TRBJ2-6; tentatively, D is TRBD1 (6 bases). Trimming took off 7 bases at V and 4 bases at J, with 11 bases between the two ends. This CDR3 contains 14 residues. Germline-derived CDR1 and CDR2 are MNHEY and SVGEGT. The chain's CDR3 is CASMGHGGANVLTF. The CDR3 nucleotides are TGTGCCAGCATGGGACACGGAGGGGCCAACGTCCTGACTTTC.

The CDR3 nucleotides are TGTGCCAGCAGCTTGGGCAGGGCTCCCATGAACACTGAAGCTTTCTTT. Protein: CASSLGRAPMNTEAFF. The chain is built from TRBV5-4 and TRBJ1-1; TRBD1 is a possible D gene (5 bases). The CDR3 length is 16 residues. Germline assignment: CDR1 SGHNT and CDR2 YYREEE (reference sequence). The ends were cut back, 0 bases at V and 0 bases at J, with 12 bases in the middle.

Notes on this clonotype: One base away lies a much larger clone, so this may be a sequencing read error. The chain couples TRBV10-3 to TRBJ1-5; D perhaps matches TRBD1 (5 bases). CDR1 and CDR2 from the germline V gene are ENHRY and SYGVKD. The CDR3 consists of 17 residues. Between the trimmed V and J ends, which lost 0 bases and 4 bases, there was a span of 16 bases. The CDR3 DNA reads TGTGCCATCAGTGAGTCTTATGTGGACAAAGGTAATCAGCCCCAGCATTTT. Its translation is CAISESYVDKGNQPQHF.

Of note for this clonotype: At one boundary the junction diverges from the germline segment, which might be a read error. This sequence joins TRBV7-3 and TRBJ1-1; no clear D gene. The germline V gene has CDR1 SGHTA and CDR2 FQGTGA. The CDR3 covers 13 residues. The CDR3 here is CANSRIADTEAFF. DNA of the CDR3: TGTGCCAACAGCCGTATCGCCGACACTGAAGCTTTCTTT.

This sequence joins TRBV7-2 and TRBJ2-3; D ambiguous. CDR1 is SGHTA and CDR2 is FQGNSA in the germline V gene. V lost 5 bases to trimming and J lost 7 bases, with 10 bases between them. The CDR3 has 12 residues. The CDR3 reads CASSPSHNTQYF. CDR3 coding DNA: TGTGCCAGCAGCCCCTCCCATAATACGCAGTATTTT.

To note about this clonotype: Mismatch with germline at one junction end may stem from a read error. CDR3 nucleotide sequence: TGTGCCAGCAGCGTAGCAGGGGCATCCTACAATGAGCGGTTCTTC. It translates to CASSVAGASYNERFF. The chain couples TRBV9 to TRBJ2-1, with D possibly being TRBD1 (6 bases). CDR1 is SGDLS and CDR2 is YYNGEE in the germline V gene. CDR3 length: 15 amino acids.

This chain uses TRBV29-1 with TRBJ1-2; no clear D gene. This CDR3 has 11 amino acids. Germline CDR1 SQVTM, CDR2 ANQGSEA. The V and J ends lost 2 bases and 8 bases respectively, with 9 bases between them. CDR3: CSVETGRGYTF. The CDR3 DNA is TGCAGCGTTGAAACGGGGAGAGGCTACACCTTC.

This rearrangement joins TRBV28 to TRBJ2-1; 11 bases map to TRBD2. The CDR3 spans 16 residues. Per germline, CDR1 MDHEN and CDR2 SYDVKM. V shed 5 bases, J shed 3 bases, and the junction held 6 bases outside the gene matches. The CDR3 loop is CASSVTSGGNYNEQFF. The CDR3 nucleotides read TGTGCCAGCAGTGTAACTAGCGGGGGAAACTACAATGAGCAGTTCTTC.

The CDR3 sequence is CASSYSPHTQYF. CDR3 nucleotide sequence: TGTGCCAGCAGTTACTCCCCTCATACGCAGTATTTT. V usage is TRBV6-5 and J usage is TRBJ2-3, with no clear D. Germline assignment: CDR1 MNHEY and CDR2 SVGAGI. The CDR3 loop spans 12 amino acids. Trimming stripped 0 bases from V and 7 bases from J, with 5 bases between.

The rearrangement joins TRBV11-2 to TRBJ2-1; D not resolved. This CDR3 contains 10 residues. V lost 10 bases and J 9 bases, leaving 10 bases between the germline ends. Germline V gene data show CDR1 as SGHAT and CDR2 as FQNNGV. The CDR3: CAIGHSEQFF. In DNA form, the CDR3 reads TGTGCCATCGGCCATTCTGAGCAGTTCTTC.

This clonotype was seen more than once but under ten times. J is TRBJ1-4 and V is TRBV15, with D unresolved. In germline, CDR1 is LNHNV, CDR2 YYDKDF (reference sequence). The CDR3 runs 15 residues. Trimming removed 0 bases at V and 0 bases at J, with 5 bases between. Here the CDR3 reads CATSRDSSTNEKLFF. DNA for the CDR3: TGTGCCACCAGCAGAGACAGTTCAACTAATGAAAAACTGTTTTTT.

V gene TRBV10-2 combines with J gene TRBJ1-2, with D possibly being TRBD1 (6 bases). The germline V and J ends were trimmed by 7 bases and 2 bases, with 23 bases remaining between them. The CDR3 extends over 17 amino acids. Germline CDR1 is WSHSY and CDR2 is SAAADI. CDR3 coding DNA: TGCGCCAGCACCCCGATAGGGAACAGGGATGTAAACTATGGCTACACCTTC. Protein product: CASTPIGNRDVNYGYTF.

There are a few counts of this clonotype. This sequence joins TRBV10-3 and TRBJ1-1; D gene unclear. The CDR3 spans 14 residues. Per the germline V gene, CDR1 is ENHRY and CDR2 is SYGVKD. Trimming removed 3 bases at V and 1 base at J, with 9 bases between. CDR3 amino acids: CAISDPGKNTEAFF. As DNA, the CDR3 is TGTGCCATCAGTGACCCCGGAAAGAACACTGAAGCTTTCTTT.

Points on this clonotype: Compared with germline, one end of the junction differs, possibly owing to a read error. CDR3 sequence reads: CVSSYSGQGAGKLFF. The CDR3, as DNA: TGTGTCAGCAGTTACTCTGGGCAGGGGGCAGGAAAACTGTTTTTT. V and J are TRBV6-5 and TRBJ1-4; TRBD1 aligns across 8 bases. This CDR3 comprises 15 residues. The germline CDR1 and CDR2 sequences are MNHEY and SVGAGI.

The rearrangement links TRBV7-2 to TRBJ2-5; D may be TRBD1 (6 bases). V lost 5 bases and J lost 11, with 21 bases in between. CDR3 length equals 14 residues. The germline V gene has CDR1 SGHTA and CDR2 FQGNSA. CDR3 in amino acids: CASSLRDTLWEQYF. For the CDR3, the DNA is TGTGCCAGCAGCCTCCGGGACACCCTCTGGGAGCAGTACTTC.

This clonotype was observed a few times. The chain joins TRBV28 to TRBJ1-2, with a possible D match to TRBD1 (6 bases). V lost 10 bases to trimming and J lost 5 bases, with 20 bases between them. CDR1 is MDHEN and CDR2 is SYDVKM in the germline V gene. The CDR3 sequence is 14 residues long. The CDR3 reads CATLTIGGSYGYTF. As DNA, the CDR3 is TGTGCCACCCTCACGATTGGGGGCAGTTATGGCTACACCTTC.

This clonotype was seen a few times. This chain uses TRBV6-1 with TRBJ1-2; TRBD1 aligns across 9 bases. This CDR3 is 16 amino acids long. The trim removed 5 bases at V and 2 bases at J, leaving 9 bases unmatched. Germline CDR1 reads MNHNS; CDR2 reads SASEGT. The CDR3 reads CASSLIWTGENYGYTF. CDR3 bases: TGTGCCAGCAGTCTGATCTGGACAGGGGAGAACTATGGCTACACCTTC.